The present TCR beta chain was sequenced within a study of blood T cell repertoires in COVID-19. V shed 5 bases, J shed 7 bases, and the junction held 11 bases outside the gene matches. The CDR3 extends over 15 amino acids. The germline V gene encodes CDR1 SGHAT and CDR2 FQNNGV. Produced via immunoSEQ multiplex PCR; TCRdb's table is partial and in-frame only. The sample includes over 150,000 clones, about 90% seen only once; the top ten take around 21%. The V and J genes are TRBV11-2 and TRBJ1-1, with 9 bases fitting TRBD1. The sequencing input was peripheral blood. This clonotype originated in a man aged 65 to 79 with active or convalescent COVID-19. The CDR3 is CASSQPDRGVVEAFF. CDR3 coding DNA: TGTGCCAGCAGCCAACCGGACAGGGGAGTTGTTGAAGCTTTCTTT.